The rows below give T cell receptor beta chains drawn from one sample of a study of T cells after yellow fever vaccination. TCRdb ran MiXCR on the 5' RACE reads and lists one entry per CDR3 protein. The sample holds hundreds of thousands of distinct CDR3 sequences, around 3.6% seen once. The sample here was PBMCs, taken on the day of the yellow fever booster vaccination. These TCRs come from a man aged 18-30 years who received the YFV17D yellow fever vaccine. The CDR3 runs from the conserved cysteine through the conserved F or W. The order of the fields is V gene, clone size, J gene, D gene, CDR3 protein, CDR3 DNA. The D gene is left open where the match is weak. Clone size is not always given. Where it is, it says once, few, many or a class for expanded clones.

V gene: TRBV12-3/TRBV12-4
clone size: few
J gene: TRBJ2-2
D gene: TRBD1
CDR3 protein: CASSLGQGAGTGELFF
CDR3 DNA: TGTGCCAGCAGTCTCGGACAGGGGGCAGGAACCGGGGAGCTGTTTTTT

V gene: TRBV7-9
clone size: many
J gene: TRBJ2-3
D gene: TRBD2
CDR3 protein: CASSLTGGLDTQYF
CDR3 DNA: TGTGCCAGCAGCTTAACGGGGGGTCTAGATACGCAGTATTTT

V gene: TRBV6-2/TRBV6-3
clone size: few
J gene: TRBJ2-5
D gene: NA
CDR3 protein: CASTGGLETQYF
CDR3 DNA: TGTGCCAGCACTGGGGGCTTGGAGACCCAGTACTTC

V gene: TRBV5-5
clone size: NA
J gene: TRBJ2-1
D gene: NA
CDR3 protein: CASSLEGSNEQFF
CDR3 DNA: TGTGCCAGCAGCTTGGAGGGAAGCAATGAGCAGTTCTTC

V gene: TRBV5-1
clone size: NA
J gene: TRBJ2-2
D gene: NA
CDR3 protein: CASSLRGTPNTGELFF
CDR3 DNA: TGCGCCAGCAGCTTGAGGGGCACCCCGAACACCGGGGAGCTGTTTTTT

V gene: TRBV4-3
clone size: NA
J gene: TRBJ1-4
D gene: TRBD1
CDR3 protein: CASSQVWTGGGEKLFF
CDR3 DNA: TGCGCCAGCAGCCAAGTTTGGACAGGGGGTGGAGAAAAACTGTTTTTT

V gene: TRBV6-6
clone size: many
J gene: TRBJ2-2
D gene: NA
CDR3 protein: CASSPGRKNTGELFF
CDR3 DNA: TGTGCCAGCAGCCCAGGACGGAAGAACACCGGGGAGCTGTTTTTT

V gene: TRBV6-2/TRBV6-3
clone size: NA
J gene: TRBJ2-7
D gene: TRBD1
CDR3 protein: CASRGRQGAAYEQYF
CDR3 DNA: TGTGCCAGCAGGGGTCGACAGGGGGCCGCCTACGAGCAGTACTTC

V gene: TRBV7-9
clone size: few
J gene: TRBJ2-2
D gene: TRBD1
CDR3 protein: CASRNRDRGRFETGELFF
CDR3 DNA: TGTGCCAGCAGGAACCGGGACAGGGGGCGTTTTGAAACCGGGGAGCTGTTTTTT

V gene: TRBV28
clone size: few
J gene: TRBJ1-1
D gene: TRBD1
CDR3 protein: CASSQGTAMNTEAFF
CDR3 DNA: TGTGCCAGCAGCCAAGGGACAGCCATGAACACTGAAGCTTTCTTT

V gene: TRBV7-2
clone size: many
J gene: TRBJ2-1
D gene: NA
CDR3 protein: CASSSDFSEQFF
CDR3 DNA: TGTGCCAGCAGCTCGGACTTCAGTGAGCAGTTCTTC

V gene: TRBV7-9
clone size: NA
J gene: TRBJ2-1
D gene: TRBD2
CDR3 protein: CASGGLAGPSGEQFF
CDR3 DNA: TGTGCCAGCGGAGGACTAGCGGGGCCCTCGGGTGAGCAGTTCTTC

V gene: TRBV5-6
clone size: few
J gene: TRBJ2-7
D gene: NA
CDR3 protein: CASTLDRTYEQYF
CDR3 DNA: TGTGCCAGCACCCTCGACAGAACCTACGAGCAGTACTTC

V gene: TRBV9
clone size: many
J gene: TRBJ2-5
D gene: TRBD1
CDR3 protein: CASSPGQGFLTEAQYF
CDR3 DNA: TGTGCCAGCAGCCCGGGACAGGGGTTTCTTACCGAGGCCCAGTACTTC

V gene: TRBV2
clone size: few
J gene: TRBJ2-5
D gene: NA
CDR3 protein: CASRGGTALQETQYF
CDR3 DNA: TGTGCCAGCAGGGGAGGGACAGCGTTGCAAGAGACCCAGTACTTC

V gene: TRBV14
clone size: many
J gene: TRBJ1-1
D gene: NA
CDR3 protein: CASSHIGTEAFF
CDR3 DNA: TGTGCCAGCAGCCATATAGGGACTGAAGCTTTCTTT

V gene: TRBV19
clone size: few
J gene: TRBJ1-5
D gene: NA
CDR3 protein: CASRDSHSNQPQHF
CDR3 DNA: TGTGCCAGTAGGGACAGCCATAGCAATCAGCCCCAGCATTTT

V gene: TRBV7-6
clone size: many
J gene: TRBJ1-3
D gene: NA
CDR3 protein: CASSLGGPGNTIYF
CDR3 DNA: TGTGCCAGCAGCTTGGGGGGTCCTGGAAACACCATATATTTT

V gene: TRBV11-1
clone size: few
J gene: TRBJ2-1
D gene: TRBD1
CDR3 protein: CASSPDRVNEQFF
CDR3 DNA: TGTGCCAGCAGCCCGGACAGGGTCAATGAGCAGTTCTTC

V gene: TRBV12-3/TRBV12-4
clone size: NA
J gene: TRBJ1-2
D gene: NA
CDR3 protein: CASSLNSLPYGYTF
CDR3 DNA: TGTGCCAGCAGTTTGAACAGTTTGCCCTATGGCTACACCTTC

V gene: TRBV18
clone size: NA
J gene: TRBJ1-2
D gene: NA
CDR3 protein: CASSPTSDGAGDNYGYTF
CDR3 DNA: TGTGCCAGCTCACCAACGTCAGATGGGGCAGGGGATAACTATGGCTACACCTTC

V gene: TRBV19
clone size: few
J gene: TRBJ1-1
D gene: TRBD1
CDR3 protein: CASSMAGGRRTEAFF
CDR3 DNA: TGTGCCAGTAGTATGGCAGGGGGCCGGAGGACTGAAGCTTTCTTT

V gene: TRBV10-3
clone size: few
J gene: TRBJ2-3
D gene: TRBD2
CDR3 protein: CAISEESSGLRTDTQYF
CDR3 DNA: TGTGCCATCAGTGAAGAGTCTAGCGGTTTACGCACAGATACGCAGTATTTT

V gene: TRBV12-3/TRBV12-4
clone size: many
J gene: TRBJ1-2
D gene: TRBD1
CDR3 protein: CASSLLGQGNYGYTF
CDR3 DNA: TGTGCCAGCAGTTTATTAGGACAGGGCAACTATGGCTACACCTTC

V gene: TRBV6-5
clone size: NA
J gene: TRBJ2-3
D gene: TRBD1
CDR3 protein: CASSLGQSGFDTQYF
CDR3 DNA: TGTGCCAGCAGTTTGGGACAGTCGGGCTTCGATACGCAGTATTTT

V gene: TRBV20-1
clone size: few
J gene: TRBJ1-2
D gene: NA
CDR3 protein: CSARVGKWTPLGYTF
CDR3 DNA: TGCAGTGCTAGAGTGGGCAAGTGGACCCCTTTGGGCTACACCTTC

V gene: TRBV12-3/TRBV12-4
clone size: many
J gene: TRBJ1-3
D gene: NA
CDR3 protein: CASSLLGDTIYF
CDR3 DNA: TGTGCCAGCAGTTTGTTGGGAGACACCATATATTTT

V gene: TRBV4-2
clone size: many
J gene: TRBJ2-1
D gene: TRBD2
CDR3 protein: CASTPGLAGNNEQFF
CDR3 DNA: TGTGCCAGCACCCCGGGACTAGCGGGGAACAATGAGCAGTTCTTC

V gene: TRBV20-1
clone size: few
J gene: TRBJ2-5
D gene: TRBD2
CDR3 protein: CSARRAGAETQYF
CDR3 DNA: TGCAGTGCTAGAAGAGCGGGGGCTGAGACCCAGTACTTC

V gene: TRBV4-3
clone size: many
J gene: TRBJ2-4
D gene: TRBD1
CDR3 protein: CASSQETGGGVALAKNIQYF
CDR3 DNA: TGCGCCAGCAGCCAGGAGACAGGGGGCGGAGTGGCTCTAGCCAAAAACATTCAGTACTTC

V gene: TRBV7-8
clone size: many
J gene: TRBJ1-1
D gene: NA
CDR3 protein: CASSLVGGLEAFF
CDR3 DNA: TGTGCCAGCAGCTTAGTTGGGGGCTTGGAAGCTTTCTTT

V gene: TRBV4-3
clone size: few
J gene: TRBJ2-5
D gene: NA
CDR3 protein: CASSQDLLAQVRETQYF
CDR3 DNA: TGCGCCAGCAGCCAAGATCTGTTAGCCCAGGTTCGGGAGACCCAGTACTTC

V gene: TRBV7-2
clone size: many
J gene: TRBJ2-5
D gene: NA
CDR3 protein: CASSLGDMGRETQYF
CDR3 DNA: TGTGCCAGCAGCTTAGGGGACATGGGGAGAGAGACCCAGTACTTC

V gene: TRBV15
clone size: many
J gene: TRBJ1-2
D gene: TRBD1
CDR3 protein: CATSARQGLWGYTF
CDR3 DNA: TGTGCCACCAGCGCCCGACAGGGCCTGTGGGGCTACACCTTC

V gene: TRBV7-2
clone size: few
J gene: TRBJ1-5
D gene: NA
CDR3 protein: CASSPRSAGVNQPQHF
CDR3 DNA: TGTGCCAGCAGTCCCAGGAGCGCAGGGGTCAATCAGCCCCAGCATTTT

V gene: TRBV5-1
clone size: NA
J gene: TRBJ2-2
D gene: TRBD1
CDR3 protein: CASSLGQGPTGELFF
CDR3 DNA: TGCGCCAGCAGCCTCGGACAGGGGCCCACCGGGGAGCTGTTTTTT

V gene: TRBV6-5
clone size: NA
J gene: TRBJ1-4
D gene: NA
CDR3 protein: CASRTQGNEKLFF
CDR3 DNA: TGTGCCAGCAGAACACAGGGAAATGAAAAACTGTTTTTT

V gene: TRBV30
clone size: few
J gene: TRBJ2-2
D gene: TRBD1
CDR3 protein: CAWRTGAGELFF
CDR3 DNA: TGTGCCTGGAGAACAGGGGCCGGGGAGCTGTTTTTT

V gene: TRBV18
clone size: NA
J gene: TRBJ1-2
D gene: TRBD1
CDR3 protein: CASSQTGDYGYTF
CDR3 DNA: TGTGCCAGCTCACAGACAGGGGACTATGGCTACACCTTC

V gene: TRBV5-1
clone size: NA
J gene: TRBJ1-6
D gene: NA
CDR3 protein: CASSSSPPGLSSYNSPLHF
CDR3 DNA: TGCGCCAGCAGCTCTTCACCACCGGGGCTGAGCTCCTATAATTCACCCCTCCACTTT

V gene: TRBV27
clone size: many
J gene: TRBJ2-7
D gene: NA
CDR3 protein: CASSLYGMPQYF
CDR3 DNA: TGTGCCAGCAGTTTATACGGCATGCCACAGTACTTC

V gene: TRBV29-1
clone size: many
J gene: TRBJ2-1
D gene: NA
CDR3 protein: CSVGQALRNEQFF
CDR3 DNA: TGCAGCGTTGGACAGGCTCTCCGCAATGAGCAGTTCTTC

V gene: TRBV20-1
clone size: few
J gene: TRBJ1-5
D gene: NA
CDR3 protein: CSARGEGGDQPQHF
CDR3 DNA: TGCAGTGCTAGGGGGGAGGGAGGTGATCAGCCCCAGCATTTT

V gene: TRBV5-1
clone size: many
J gene: TRBJ2-5
D gene: TRBD2
CDR3 protein: CASSSTSGAETQYF
CDR3 DNA: TGCGCCAGCAGCTCGACTAGCGGTGCGGAGACCCAGTACTTC

V gene: TRBV5-4
clone size: many
J gene: TRBJ2-3
D gene: NA
CDR3 protein: CASSFLSRADTQYF
CDR3 DNA: TGTGCCAGCAGCTTCCTGAGCCGTGCAGATACGCAGTATTTT

V gene: TRBV20-1
clone size: many
J gene: TRBJ2-3
D gene: TRBD2
CDR3 protein: CSARDGGLAGHTDTQYF
CDR3 DNA: TGCAGTGCTAGAGATGGAGGACTAGCGGGGCACACAGATACGCAGTATTTT

V gene: TRBV4-3
clone size: many
J gene: TRBJ2-2
D gene: NA
CDR3 protein: CASSQGYRTGELFF
CDR3 DNA: TGCGCCAGCAGCCAAGGGTACCGAACCGGGGAGCTGTTTTTT

V gene: TRBV29-1
clone size: few
J gene: TRBJ1-3
D gene: NA
CDR3 protein: CSVWIAAGNTIYF
CDR3 DNA: TGCAGCGTTTGGATAGCGGCTGGAAACACCATATATTTT

V gene: TRBV12-1
clone size: NA
J gene: TRBJ2-1
D gene: NA
CDR3 protein: CASSFGLAGKKFF
CDR3 DNA: TGTGCCAGCAGCTTTGGACTAGCGGGGAAAAAGTTCTTC

V gene: TRBV20-1
clone size: NA
J gene: TRBJ1-1
D gene: NA
CDR3 protein: CSAREFGRYTEAFF
CDR3 DNA: TGCAGTGCTAGAGAATTCGGGCGTTACACTGAAGCTTTCTTT

V gene: TRBV7-2
clone size: NA
J gene: TRBJ1-1
D gene: NA
CDR3 protein: CASSLRHRGTEAFF
CDR3 DNA: TGTGCCAGCAGCCTCCGGCACCGGGGCACTGAAGCTTTCTTT

V gene: TRBV29-1
clone size: many
J gene: TRBJ2-3
D gene: TRBD2
CDR3 protein: CSVQRGLADTQYF
CDR3 DNA: TGCAGCGTCCAGCGGGGGTTGGCAGATACGCAGTATTTT

V gene: TRBV6-4
clone size: many
J gene: TRBJ1-1
D gene: NA
CDR3 protein: CASSDGWGVVAFF
CDR3 DNA: TGTGCCAGCAGTGATGGTTGGGGGGTGGTCGCTTTCTTT

V gene: TRBV20-1
clone size: many
J gene: TRBJ1-1
D gene: NA
CDR3 protein: CSARWSGALTEAFF
CDR3 DNA: TGCAGTGCTAGGTGGAGCGGAGCGTTAACTGAAGCTTTCTTT

V gene: TRBV7-2
clone size: many
J gene: TRBJ1-4
D gene: NA
CDR3 protein: CASSLAMANEKLFF
CDR3 DNA: TGTGCCAGCAGCTTAGCGATGGCTAATGAAAAACTGTTTTTT

V gene: TRBV7-6
clone size: NA
J gene: TRBJ2-3
D gene: TRBD2
CDR3 protein: CASSFARVAGGSTDTQYF
CDR3 DNA: TGTGCCAGCAGCTTCGCTAGGGTAGCGGGGGGAAGCACAGATACGCAGTATTTT

V gene: TRBV7-9
clone size: many
J gene: TRBJ1-2
D gene: NA
CDR3 protein: CASVPDGAWGGYTF
CDR3 DNA: TGTGCCAGCGTCCCCGACGGTGCTTGGGGGGGCTACACCTTC

V gene: TRBV7-6
clone size: NA
J gene: TRBJ2-2
D gene: NA
CDR3 protein: CASKLSRDSSTPHTGELFF
CDR3 DNA: TGTGCCAGCAAGCTGAGCCGGGACTCGTCAACACCCCACACCGGGGAGCTGTTTTTT

V gene: TRBV12-2
clone size: few
J gene: TRBJ2-4
D gene: NA
CDR3 protein: CASRLAVWRGEIAKNIQYF
CDR3 DNA: TGTGCAAGTCGCTTAGCGGTCTGGCGGGGGGAAATAGCCAAAAACATTCAGTACTTC

V gene: TRBV28
clone size: many
J gene: TRBJ2-5
D gene: TRBD2
CDR3 protein: CDSGGKETQYF
CDR3 DNA: TGTGACTCGGGGGGGAAAGAGACCCAGTACTTC